Listed here is a single T cell receptor (beta chain). Its antigen is unidentified. These data are taken from a study of blood T cells in healthy people across ages. Whole-study context: Template-switching capture recovered about one barcoded beta molecule per two T cells.

Overall study findings and caveats: Naive T cell percentage showed a strong correlation with TCR beta diversity.

A second roughly 7 to 11 cycle PCR used barcoded and J-beta primers. The authors tagged each cDNA molecule using a template-switch adaptor with 12 random nucleotides. TCRdb ran MiXCR on the 5' RACE reads and lists one entry per CDR3 protein. Seen here are hundreds of thousands of distinct CDR3 sequences, 58% observed once, and the top ten hold 20% to 25%. The germline CDR1 and CDR2 sequences are ENHRY and SYGVKD. Trimming removed 8 bases at V and 6 bases at J, with 11 bases between. CDR3 length equals 11 residues. Sequencing was done on a sample of blood. This chain uses TRBV10-3 with TRBJ2-7; D may be TRBD1 (6 bases). The sequence was collected from a man aged 25 to 45 in good health. CDR3 DNA sequence: TGTGCCATCCGAAGAGGGGGCGAGCAGTACTTC. Amino acid sequence: CAIRRGGEQYF.